This T cell receptor delta chain was captured by sequencing in a study of gamma-delta T cells after stem cell transplantation. Germline V gene data show CDR1 as TVYSNPD and CDR2 as GDNSRS (reference sequence). With V trimmed by 2 bases and J by 1 base, 9 bases remained unmatched. This CDR3 is 15 amino acids long. TCRdb fed the RT-PCR reads to CATT. Of just under 2,500 delta-chain clones in the sample, around 23% were seen once. This receptor was taken from a human donor. It is not recorded whose cells these are; they may come from a transplant donor. The sample taken for sequencing was gamma-delta T cells. The chain carries TRDV3 and TRDJ1, with TRDD3 matching 8 bases. As DNA, the CDR3 is TGTGCCTTTCGATACTACTGGGGGTCCACCGATAAACTCATCTTT. Protein sequence: CAFRYYWGSTDKLIF.